This paragraph covers one T cell receptor beta chain sequence. CDR3 length: 16 amino acids. The germline V gene encodes CDR1 SGHAT and CDR2 FQDESV (reference sequence). The V and J ends lost 0 bases and 7 bases, in that order; junction bases with no gene match: 7. The data belong to a study of siplizumab effects on memory and regulatory T cells. Only in-frame clones appear in the TCRdb table, and some are missing; sequencing was by immunoSEQ multiplex PCR. The sample has about 100,000 clones, about 94% seen once; the top ten hold 1% to 1.5%. Specimen: non-Treg CD4+ T cells sorted from blood. The clonotype comes from a human donor in good health. The chain employs TRBV11-1 and TRBJ2-1, with 9 bases lining up with TRBD2. This CDR3 reads CASSLAGLAPVNEQFF. CDR3 nucleotides: TGTGCCAGCAGCTTAGCGGGACTAGCCCCAGTTAATGAGCAGTTCTTC. Supplemented by reference TRBV11-1 and TRBJ2-1, the full variable domain reads EAEVAQSPRYKITEKSQAVAFWCDPISGHATLYWYRQILGQGPELLVQFQDESVVDDSQLPKDRFSAERLKGVDSTLKIQPAELGDSAMYLCASSLAGLAPVNEQFFGPGTRLTVL.